This T cell receptor (beta chain) was profiled in a study of blood T cell repertoires in COVID-19. The protocol was immunoSEQ multiplex PCR, while the TCRdb copy is restricted to in-frame clones and leaves out a portion. Found here are roughly 150,000 clones, around 90% of them singletons; the top ten hold more than 2%. The CDR3 extends over 17 amino acids. CDR1 and CDR2 (germline): MNHEY, SVGEGT. The junction had 10 bases not matched to a gene; V was cut back by 2 bases and J by 5 bases. Sequenced material: peripheral blood. This chain connects TRBV6-2 or TRBV6-3 to TRBJ2-7, with TRBD2 identical over 12 bases. The sequence was obtained from a man in his forties or fifties who had recovered from COVID-19. The CDR3 bases are TGTGCCAGCAGTTACGGGGCCCTAGCGGGAGGGCCCCACGAGCAGTACTTC. Translating it yields CASSYGALAGGPHEQYF.